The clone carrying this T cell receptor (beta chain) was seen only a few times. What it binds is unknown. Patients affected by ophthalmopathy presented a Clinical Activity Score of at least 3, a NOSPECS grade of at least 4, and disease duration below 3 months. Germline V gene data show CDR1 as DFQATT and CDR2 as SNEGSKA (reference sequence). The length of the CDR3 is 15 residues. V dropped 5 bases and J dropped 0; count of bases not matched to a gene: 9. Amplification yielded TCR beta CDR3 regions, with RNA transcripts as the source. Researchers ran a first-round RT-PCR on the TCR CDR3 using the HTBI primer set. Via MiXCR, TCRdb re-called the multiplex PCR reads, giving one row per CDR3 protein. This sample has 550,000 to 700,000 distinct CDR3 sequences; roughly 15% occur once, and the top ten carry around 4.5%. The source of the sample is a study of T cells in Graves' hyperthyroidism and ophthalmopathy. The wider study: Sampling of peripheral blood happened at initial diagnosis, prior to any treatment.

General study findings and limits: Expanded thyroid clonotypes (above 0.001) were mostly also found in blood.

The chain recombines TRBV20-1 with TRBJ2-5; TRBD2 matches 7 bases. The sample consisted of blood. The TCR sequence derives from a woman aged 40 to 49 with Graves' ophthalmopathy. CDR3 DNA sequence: TGCAGTGCTGGCCAATGGGGAGGGAACCAAGAGACCCAGTACTTC. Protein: CSAGQWGGNQETQYF.